The clone carrying this T cell receptor (beta chain) was seen a handful of times. No antigen is known for it. The entry originates in a study of lung T cells in sarcoidosis with Löfgren's syndrome. Study-level background: Analyses focused on Löfgren's syndrome patients. Study observations and caveats: Löfgren's syndrome patients reportedly showed greatest TRAV12-1 and TRBV2 expansion versus controls.

Germline lookup yields CDR1 SQVTM and CDR2 ANQGSEA. The CDR3 has 14 residues. V dropped 6 bases and J dropped 8 bases, with 20 bases sitting between them. Via MiXCR, TCRdb re-called the reads, giving one row per CDR3 protein. Of tens of thousands of distinct CDR3 sequences listed, 21% were seen once; the top ten hold about 2.5%. This TCR came from a human donor with sarcoidosis (Löfgren's syndrome or another form), or a control subject (not recorded which). Sequenced: CD4+ T cells from PBMCs. This chain links TRBV29-1 with TRBJ2-1, with a possible D match to TRBD2 (6 bases). The CDR3 region has the DNA TGCAGCGTCGGCCCGGGACTCCAACGTGATGAGCAGTTCTTC. This codes for CSVGPGLQRDEQFF.